One and the same sample provided the 2 T cell receptor beta chains below, sequenced in a study of neurological immune-mediated disorders. TCRdb re-derived calls from the 5' RACE reads in MiXCR, one entry per CDR3 protein. This sample yields around 50,000 distinct CDR3 sequences, of which about a quarter are seen a single time; around 25% belongs to the top ten. Sequenced: PBMCs. The receptor set was obtained from a woman in her 70s in good health.

This clonotype has ten or more counts. V is TRBV7-2 and J is TRBJ1-3; a weak D match, TRBD1 (6 bases). Germline lookup yields CDR1 SGHTA and CDR2 FQGNSA. Between the trimmed V and J ends, which lost 2 bases and 0 bases, there was a span of 8 bases. The CDR3 runs 15 residues. For the CDR3, the DNA is TGTGCCAGCAGCTTAACAGGGTTCTCTGGAAACACCATATATTTT. Its protein is CASSLTGFSGNTIYF.

This clonotype appeared a single time. The gene calls are TRBV5-1 and TRBJ2-2, with D perhaps TRBD1 or TRBD2 (5 bases each). Trimming left V 4 bases short and J 1 base short, with 14 bases between. The length of the CDR3 is 16 residues. Germline V CDR1 and CDR2: SGHRS, YFSETQ. The CDR3 bases are TGCGCCAGCAGCCCAGGGAGTTGGGGGAACACCGGGGAGCTGTTTTTT. It codes for CASSPGSWGNTGELFF.